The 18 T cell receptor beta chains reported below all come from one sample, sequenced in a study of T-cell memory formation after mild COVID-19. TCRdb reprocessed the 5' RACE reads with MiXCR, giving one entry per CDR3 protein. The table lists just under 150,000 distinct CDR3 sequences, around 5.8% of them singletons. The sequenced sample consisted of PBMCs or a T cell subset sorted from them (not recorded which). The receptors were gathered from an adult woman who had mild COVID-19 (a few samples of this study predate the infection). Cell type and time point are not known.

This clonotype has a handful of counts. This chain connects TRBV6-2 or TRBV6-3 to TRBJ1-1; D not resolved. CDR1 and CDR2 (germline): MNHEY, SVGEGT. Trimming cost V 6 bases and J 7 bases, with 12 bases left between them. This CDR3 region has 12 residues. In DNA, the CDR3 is TGTGCCAGCAGGGTAGGGTACTTTGAAGCTTTCTTT. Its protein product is CASRVGYFEAFF.

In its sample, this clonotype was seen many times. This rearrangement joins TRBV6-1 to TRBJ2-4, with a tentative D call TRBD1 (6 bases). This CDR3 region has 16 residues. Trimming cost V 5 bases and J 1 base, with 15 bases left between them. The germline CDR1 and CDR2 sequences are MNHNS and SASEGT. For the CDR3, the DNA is TGTGCCAGCAGTCTACAGGGCAGTATCGCCAAAAACATTCAGTACTTC. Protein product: CASSLQGSIAKNIQYF.

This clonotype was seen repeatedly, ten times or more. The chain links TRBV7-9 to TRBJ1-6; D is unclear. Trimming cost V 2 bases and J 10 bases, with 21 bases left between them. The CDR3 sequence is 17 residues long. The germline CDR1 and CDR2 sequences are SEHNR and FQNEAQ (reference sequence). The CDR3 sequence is CASSLKTLGGGSSPLHF. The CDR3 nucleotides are TGTGCCAGCAGCTTAAAAACCCTGGGCGGAGGTAGCTCACCCCTCCACTTT.

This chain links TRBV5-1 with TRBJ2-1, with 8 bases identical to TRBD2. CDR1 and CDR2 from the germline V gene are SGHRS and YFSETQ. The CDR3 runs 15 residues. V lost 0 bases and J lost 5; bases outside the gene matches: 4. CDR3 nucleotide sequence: TGCGCCAGCAGCTTGGCCAGGCGGGAGGACAATGAGCAGTTCTTC. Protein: CASSLARREDNEQFF.

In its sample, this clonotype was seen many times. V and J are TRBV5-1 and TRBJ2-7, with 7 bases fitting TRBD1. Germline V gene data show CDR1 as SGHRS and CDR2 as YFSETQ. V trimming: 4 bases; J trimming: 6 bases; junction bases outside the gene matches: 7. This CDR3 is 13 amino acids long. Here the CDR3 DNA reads TGCGCCAGCAGCATGACAGGGTCTCGCGAGCAGTACTTC. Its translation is CASSMTGSREQYF. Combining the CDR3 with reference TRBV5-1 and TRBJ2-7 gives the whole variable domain KAGVTQTPRYLIKTRGQQVTLSCSPISGHRSVSWYQQTPGQGLQFLFEYFSETQRNKGNFPGRFSGRQFSNSRSEMNVSTLELGDSALYLCASSMTGSREQYFGPGTRLTVT.

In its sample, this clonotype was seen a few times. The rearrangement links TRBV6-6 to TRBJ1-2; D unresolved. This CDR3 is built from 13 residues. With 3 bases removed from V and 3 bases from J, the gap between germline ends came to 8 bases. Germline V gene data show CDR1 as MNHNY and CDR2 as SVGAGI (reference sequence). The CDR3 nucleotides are TGTGCCAGCAGTTATTCAGAATACTATGGCTACACCTTC. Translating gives CASSYSEYYGYTF.

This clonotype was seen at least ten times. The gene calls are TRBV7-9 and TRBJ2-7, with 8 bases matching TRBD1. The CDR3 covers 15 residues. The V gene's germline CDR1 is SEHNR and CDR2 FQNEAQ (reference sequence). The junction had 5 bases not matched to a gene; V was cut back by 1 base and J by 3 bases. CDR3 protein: CASSLEQGQVYEQYF. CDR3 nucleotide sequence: TGTGCCAGCAGCTTAGAACAGGGACAGGTCTACGAGCAGTACTTC.

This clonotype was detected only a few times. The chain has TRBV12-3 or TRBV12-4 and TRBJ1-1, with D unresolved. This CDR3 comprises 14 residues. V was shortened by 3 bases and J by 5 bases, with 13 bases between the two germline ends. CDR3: CASSFPGETTEAFF. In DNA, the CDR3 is TGTGCCAGCAGTTTTCCGGGAGAGACTACTGAAGCTTTCTTT.

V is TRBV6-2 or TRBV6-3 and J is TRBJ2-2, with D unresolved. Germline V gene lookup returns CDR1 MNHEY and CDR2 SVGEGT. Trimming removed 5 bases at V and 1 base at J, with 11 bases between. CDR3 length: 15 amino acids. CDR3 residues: CASSRRTENTGELFF. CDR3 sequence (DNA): TGTGCCAGCAGTAGAAGGACGGAGAACACCGGGGAGCTGTTTTTT.

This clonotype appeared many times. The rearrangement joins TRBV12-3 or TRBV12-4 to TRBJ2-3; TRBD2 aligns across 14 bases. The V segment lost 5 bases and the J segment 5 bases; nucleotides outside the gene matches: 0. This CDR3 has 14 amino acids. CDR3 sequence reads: CASSGLAGGDTQYF. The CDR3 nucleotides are TGTGCCAGCAGTGGACTAGCGGGAGGAGATACGCAGTATTTT.

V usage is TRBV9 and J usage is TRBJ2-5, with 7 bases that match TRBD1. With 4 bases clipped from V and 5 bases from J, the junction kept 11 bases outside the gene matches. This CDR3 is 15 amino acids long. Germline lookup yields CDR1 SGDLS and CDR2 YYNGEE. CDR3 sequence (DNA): TGTGCCAGCAGCACATCAGGGACAGTCCCCGAGACCCAGTACTTC. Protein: CASSTSGTVPETQYF.

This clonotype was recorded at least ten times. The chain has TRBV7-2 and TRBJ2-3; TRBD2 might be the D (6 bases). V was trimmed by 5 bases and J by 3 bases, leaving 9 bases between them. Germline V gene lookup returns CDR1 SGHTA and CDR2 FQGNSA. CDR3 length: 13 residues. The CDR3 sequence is CASSAGTTDTQYF. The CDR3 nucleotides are TGTGCCAGCAGCGCGGGGACGACAGATACGCAGTATTTT. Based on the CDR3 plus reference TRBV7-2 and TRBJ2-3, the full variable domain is GAGVSQSPSNKVTEKGKDVELRCDPISGHTALYWYRQSLGQGLEFLIYFQGNSAPDKSGLPSDRFSAERTGGSVSTLTIQRTQQEDSAVYLCASSAGTTDTQYFGPGTRLTVL.

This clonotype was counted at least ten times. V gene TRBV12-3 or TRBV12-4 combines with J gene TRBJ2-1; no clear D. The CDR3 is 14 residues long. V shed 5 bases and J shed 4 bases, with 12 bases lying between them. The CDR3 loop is CASSVIQLYNEQFF. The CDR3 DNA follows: TGTGCCAGCAGTGTAATACAGCTTTACAATGAGCAGTTCTTC.

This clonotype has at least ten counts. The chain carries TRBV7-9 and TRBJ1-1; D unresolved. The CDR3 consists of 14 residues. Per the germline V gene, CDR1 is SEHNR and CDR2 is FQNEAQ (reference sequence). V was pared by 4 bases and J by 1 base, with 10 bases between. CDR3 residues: CASSSAVRNTEAFF. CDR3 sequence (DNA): TGTGCCAGCAGCTCCGCAGTGAGGAACACTGAAGCTTTCTTT.

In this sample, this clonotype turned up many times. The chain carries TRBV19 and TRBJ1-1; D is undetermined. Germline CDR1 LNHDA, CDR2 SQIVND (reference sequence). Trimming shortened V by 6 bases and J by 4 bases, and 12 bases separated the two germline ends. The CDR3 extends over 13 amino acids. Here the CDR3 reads CASSIRAGTEAFF. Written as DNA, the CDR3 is TGTGCCAGTAGCATACGGGCAGGCACTGAAGCTTTCTTT.

This chain's CDR3 is CASSGNRAGTDTQYF. CDR3 nucleotides: TGTGCCAGCAGTGGGAATCGGGCAGGCACAGATACGCAGTATTTT. V usage is TRBV6-1 and J usage is TRBJ2-3; D is uncertain. Between the trimmed V and J ends, which lost 4 bases and 1 base, there was a span of 12 bases. Germline loops: CDR1 MNHNS, CDR2 SASEGT. The CDR3 runs 15 residues.

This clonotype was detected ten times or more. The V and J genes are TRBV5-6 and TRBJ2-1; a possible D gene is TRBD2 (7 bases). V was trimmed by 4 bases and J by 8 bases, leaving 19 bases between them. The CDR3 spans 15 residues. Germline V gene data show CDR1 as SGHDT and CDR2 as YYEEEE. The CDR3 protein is CASSAKGGAWHEQFF. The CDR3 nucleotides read TGTGCCAGCAGCGCCAAAGGGGGGGCCTGGCATGAGCAGTTCTTC.

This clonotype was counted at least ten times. CDR3 nucleotide sequence: TGTGCCAGCAGTTTTTCTGGGACAGGCAATCAGCCCCAGCATTTT. Its translation: CASSFSGTGNQPQHF. This chain connects TRBV27 to TRBJ1-5, with 7 bases matching TRBD1. Germline CDR1 and CDR2: MNHEY and SMNVEV (reference sequence). V was pared by 3 bases and J by 2 bases, with 4 bases of the junction left unmatched. The CDR3 is 15 residues long.